This T cell receptor (beta chain) was retrieved from a study of cytomegalovirus exposure and HLA in healthy donors (dated by TCRdb to the late 2010s). General notes on the study: An earlier analysis of some 600 of the donors reported about 300 Gb of sequence data and 95 million to 140 million unique TCR beta sequences obtained from about 179 million T cells. A later analysis re-analyzed previously published TCR beta repertoires from several hundred donors and added high-resolution HLA genotyping to study TCR occurrence patterns. Donor age, sex, ethnicity and CMV serostatus were collected together with the repertoire data. All discovery cohort repertoires had been generated on a single sequencing platform. The study aimed to test whether signatures of past pathogen exposure could be identified by cataloging public T cell receptors. Because of strong linkage in the cohort, 4 to 6 DR-DQ haplotypes were treated as single units for association and clustering. Rather than drawing on any new phenotypic data, the later analysis identified candidate immune exposures from TCR beta sequences and the way those sequences occurred across donors. About 300 gigabases of sequencing data and approximately 84 million unique TCR sequences were included in an early release covering roughly 600 HLA-typed donors. A later genetic analysis used genome-wide SNP genotypes for about three fifths of the roughly 700 donors, treating that subset as a discovery cohort. Among 398 genotyped donors of the cohort, an average of around 240,000 unique TCR beta nucleotide sequences were sequenced per donor, 15% to 20% of them non-productive. The study used immunosequencing to profile the T cell repertoires of approximately 690 subjects and linked those repertoires to cytomegalovirus serostatus. To predict cytomegalovirus infection status, the study combined high-throughput TCR immunosequencing, statistical association of individual TCRs with disease status, and machine learning. An earlier analysis of 500 to 750 of the donors applied high-throughput TCR beta sequencing to assess whether each TCR beta V gene segment acted as functional or pseudogenic. In addition to the first cohort of 666 subjects, a separate validation cohort of approximately 110 different subjects was used. Class I and class II HLA loci were covered by the typing at four-digit resolution. Typing coverage differed by locus: A, B, C, DRB1 and DQB1 were typed in about 629-630 donors, DQA1 in 522, DPA1 in some 570, and DPB1 in about 450. Of the roughly 420 genotyped donors, approximately 81% were placed in the genetic ancestry cluster associated with self-reported Caucasian donors. What the work shows at the level of the full study, not this receptor alone: Some IMGT-functional V segments, including TRBV6-2 and TRBV6-3, could not be told apart with the 87-base-pair reads, so those segments were excluded. Roughly uniform sequencing depth across donors was assumed in presence/absence analyses, although this assumption may not hold. The study listed over 150 TCR beta chains as associated with cytomegalovirus. HLA typing was unavailable for some donors at each locus, so association tests used only the typed subset. In an earlier analysis of about 540 of the donors, most TCR beta V segments were observed in productive rearrangements about 87% or about 30% of the time, broadly matching IMGT annotations. Compared with equally common non-associated chains, HLA-associated TCR beta chains in a later analysis were more clonally expanded and had lower generation probabilities. According to a later analysis, most CMV-associated TCR beta chains appeared to be HLA-restricted, and the HLA associations seemed to be driven largely by CMV exposure. Immune exposure information for the cohort was limited to CMV serostatus. The classifier was reported to diagnose cytomegalovirus status with high specificity and sensitivity in both the original and validation cohorts. Approximately 18 rarely observed V segments, including chromosome 9 orphons, were excluded from the earlier analysis of approximately 500 of the donors because counts were too low. A cluster of highly shared sequence variants was judged likely to be a technical artifact of the sequencing pipeline. A later analysis reported that several top co-occurrence clusters appeared linked to parvovirus B19, influenza, CMV and Epstein-Barr virus. In vitro tests confirmed that a few of the cytomegalovirus-associated TCR beta chains recognize cytomegalovirus antigens. Across donors, most TCR sequences were observed very rarely, whereas some public TCRs were present in many individuals. A later genetic analysis reported fewer N-insertions in productive TCRs among donors in an Asian-associated ancestry cluster than the approximately 670-donor mean. Correlated functional status among segregating V segments might be attributable to linkage disequilibrium, but an unknown experimental factor could not be ruled out. A further reported finding was that TCR beta sequences accurately predicted the HLA-A and HLA-B alleles for most subjects in the first cohort. At a false discovery rate of 0.05, a later analysis linked 16,951 TCR beta sequences to specific HLA alleles. In a later analysis, TCR association rates were found to vary across HLA loci, with the most associated TCRs seen for DRB1 alleles and the fewest for HLA-C alleles. In this cohort, only TCR beta chains were sequenced, and detectable features were limited by the absence of alpha or paired-chain data. An association between a missense DCLRE1C variant and V-gene and J-gene trimming of TCR beta chains was found in a later genetic analysis and replicated in an independent cohort. It was suggested by the authors that the approach could potentially be generalized to other disease states and immunological phenotypes. Assigning TCR associations to individual alleles was difficult when HLA alleles, especially DR and DQ, strongly co-occurred.

The library came from the immunoSEQ multiplex PCR assay. A mixture of 60 forward primers for TCR Vbeta segments and 13 reverse primers for TCR Jbeta segments was used in the multiplex PCR. The CDR3 region of rearranged TCR beta genes was amplified from genomic DNA with a multiplex PCR assay. Amplified TCR beta libraries were sequenced as 87-base-pair reads on the Illumina HiSeq System. The study's processing was this. A later analysis tallied some 79 million unique TCR beta chains across the approximately 670 repertoires, and approximately 12 million of those chains were shared by two or more donors. Raw reads were error-corrected and collapsed into unique sequences with a nearest-neighbor algorithm that merged closely related sequences to remove PCR and sequencing errors. CDR3 sequences were aligned to IMGT reference sequences to assign V, D and J gene segments. Each retained sequence needed at least a six-nucleotide match to both a V gene segment and a J gene segment. A rearrangement was called productive if the CDR3 had no stop codons and remained in frame with V and J, and every other rearrangement was called non-productive. Following IMGT convention, CDR3 was defined as the stretch from the second conserved V-encoded cysteine to the conserved J-encoded phenylalanine. In an earlier analysis of approximately 500 of the donors, sequences lacking an unambiguous match to a single V gene segment were excluded. In an earlier analysis of 587 of the donors, V segments were called functional above 56.7% productive rearrangements and were called segregating when the between-donor standard deviation exceeded 5%. A statistical classification framework was built for diagnosing cytomegalovirus status from the catalog of TCR beta chain sequences. In a later analysis, TCR nucleotide sequences were compared against IMGT/GENE-DB human TR gene sequences so that V and J genes could be assigned. In a later analysis, CDR3 sequences and most-parsimonious VDJ recombination scenarios were assigned using the TCRdist pipeline. A later analysis defined each TCR beta chain by its CDR3 amino acid sequence plus V-gene family, and excluded reads lacking a unique V-gene family. In a later analysis, several hundred highly shared, low-generation-probability nucleotide sequences were removed to address suspected cross-contamination and a sequencing artifact. In a later analysis, a clonal expansion index for each public chain was calculated from normalized within-repertoire ranks of inferred template counts. Generation probabilities in a later analysis came from a VDJ recombination model fitted to out-of-frame rearrangements, and those results were checked against IGoR. In a later analysis, TCR-TCR, TCR-HLA and TCR-CMV co-occurrence was scored with hypergeometric tests, and a repertoire-size bias correction was applied to TCR pairs. In a later analysis, false discovery rates were estimated by permuting HLA or CMV assignments 20 times. In a later analysis, co-occurring TCRs were grouped using DBSCAN, with TCRdist sequence similarity added in when clustering inside HLA-allele-positive subsets. Co-occurrence clustering excluded repertoires with fewer than 30,000 or more than 120,000 public chains, plus five with anomalous nucleotide sharing. TCRdb took over this immuneACCESS table, retaining in-frame rearrangements with V and J assigned. Such tables are incomplete; in checked studies, under half of the missing clones stem from an unresolved V gene, and the remainder is unexplained. V, J and clone size were drawn from that table, and D and trimming were deduced from the DNA. The sample table holds around 65,000 clones. The leading ten clones occupy roughly 15% of the sample.

Points on this clone: This clone's antigen is unknown.

Reading from cysteine to phenylalanine, the CDR3 counts 17 amino acids. Kept here is only the CDR3 DNA, which spans 51 bases and is read in frame from base 1. From the germline V gene, CDR1 is SGHRS and CDR2 is YFSETQ. Trimming takes 0 bases from V and 4 bases from J, and the germline ends sit 16 bases apart. In total, roughly 670 healthy bone marrow donors made up the cohort. Cohort members were all nominally healthy when sampled, although unrecorded immune exposures were likely present. The donor tested CMV seronegative, placing the donor among the 352 seronegative members of the cohort. A peripheral blood sample was provided by each donor, and peripheral blood mononuclear cells were used for TCR beta sequencing. The Qiagen DNeasy Blood Extraction Kit was used to extract genomic DNA from the blood cell samples.

The chain couples TRBV5-1 to TRBJ1-4, and the D gene may be TRBD1, 5 bases matching. The source material was PBMCs. The sequence was obtained from a boy aged 5 to 17 in good health and CMV-seronegative. The DNA reads TGCGCCAGCAGCTTGGCCGCCGCTGGACAACTTAATGAAAAACTGTTTTTT. The encoded protein is CASSLAAAGQLNEKLFF.